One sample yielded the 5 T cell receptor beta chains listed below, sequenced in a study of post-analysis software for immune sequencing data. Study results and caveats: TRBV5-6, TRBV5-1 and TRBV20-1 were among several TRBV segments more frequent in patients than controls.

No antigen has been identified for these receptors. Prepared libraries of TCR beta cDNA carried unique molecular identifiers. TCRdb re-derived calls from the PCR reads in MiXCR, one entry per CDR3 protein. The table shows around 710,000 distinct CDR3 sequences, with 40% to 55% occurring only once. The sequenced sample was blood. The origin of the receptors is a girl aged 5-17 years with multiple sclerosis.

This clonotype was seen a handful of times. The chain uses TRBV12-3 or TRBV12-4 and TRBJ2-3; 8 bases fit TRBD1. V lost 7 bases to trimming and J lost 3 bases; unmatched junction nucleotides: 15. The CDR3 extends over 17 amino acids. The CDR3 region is CASTTSRTGPETDTQYF. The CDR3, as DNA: TGTGCCAGCACCACCTCGAGGACAGGGCCCGAGACAGATACGCAGTATTTT.

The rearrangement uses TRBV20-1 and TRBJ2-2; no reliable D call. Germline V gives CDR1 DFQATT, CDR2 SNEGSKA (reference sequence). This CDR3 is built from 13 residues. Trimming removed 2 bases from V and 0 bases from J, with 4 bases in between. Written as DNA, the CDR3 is TGCAGTGCTAGACGACCGAACACCGGGGAGCTGTTTTTT. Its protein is CSARRPNTGELFF.

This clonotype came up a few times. Here the CDR3 reads CAISEIGSSYNEQFF. CDR3 nucleotides: TGTGCCATCAGCGAGATAGGGTCCTCCTACAATGAGCAGTTCTTC. This chain connects TRBV10-3 to TRBJ2-1, with D uncertain. V was clipped by 6 bases and J by 0 bases, with 12 bases between them. The CDR3 consists of 15 residues. Germline V lookup: CDR1 ENHRY, CDR2 SYGVKD.

The CDR3 sequence is CSARADRGFTDTQYF. The CDR3 coding sequence is TGCAGTGCTAGGGCCGACAGGGGTTTCACAGATACGCAGTATTTT. The rearrangement links TRBV20-1 to TRBJ2-3; 8 bases align to TRBD1. Germline values: CDR1 DFQATT, CDR2 SNEGSKA (reference sequence). The CDR3 loop spans 15 amino acids. J gave up 2 bases and V 3 bases, and 7 bases lay outside the gene matches.

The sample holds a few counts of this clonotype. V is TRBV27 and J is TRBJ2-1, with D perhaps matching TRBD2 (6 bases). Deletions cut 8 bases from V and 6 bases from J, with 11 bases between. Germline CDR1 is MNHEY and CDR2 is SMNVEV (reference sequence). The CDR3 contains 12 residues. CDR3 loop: CASRDFLNEQFF. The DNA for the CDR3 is TGTGCCAGCCGGGACTTCCTCAATGAGCAGTTCTTC.